This T cell receptor beta chain was recovered during a study of CD8+ T cells in alopecia areata. Germline assignment: CDR1 SGHNT and CDR2 YYREEE (reference sequence). J was trimmed by 2 bases and V by 7 bases; bases with no gene match: 6. The CDR3 length is 13 residues. RNA was isolated and reverse transcribed to cDNA, the sequencing template. Generated by immunoSEQ multiplex PCR, the TCRdb table keeps only in-frame clones and is missing some. In the table there are more than 200,000 clones, less than 80% of which are singletons. Study-wide findings and caveats: Resident alphabeta T-cell populations of normal skin are likewise subject to sequencing in scalp samples. TCR sharing was clearer in mice than between patients, perhaps partly owing to patient HLA diversity.

Both peripheral blood and punch biopsies of lesional scalp skin were obtained from patients who had alopecia areata. Comments on this clone: Its specificity is unknown.

This TCR was sampled from a human donor with alopecia areata. The J gene is TRBJ2-7, the V gene TRBV5-4; TRBD1 aligns across 7 bases. The starting material was CD4+ T cells sorted from blood, obtained at week 0. The CDR3, as DNA: TGTGCCAGCGGGGCGACAGGGACCTACGAGCAGTACTTC. It yields the protein CASGATGTYEQYF.